The present TCR beta chain was sequenced within a study of blood T cell repertoires in COVID-19. Background on the study: Samples came from the United States, Italy and Spain, spanning acute and convalescent COVID-19. Sample material is recorded as cDNA or gDNA derived from T cells, B-cell-depleted T cells, or PBMCs.

The CDR3 is 16 amino acids. Trimming at V came to 5 bases and at J to 3 bases, leaving 7 bases not matched to a gene. Germline V gene lookup returns CDR1 KGHSH and CDR2 LQKENI. In the original workflow: Amplification with reference gene primers provided the estimates of nucleated cell counts. Produced via immunoSEQ multiplex PCR; TCRdb's table is partial and in-frame only. From that table come the V and J calls and clone size; the DNA was used to work out D and trimming. The sample contains over 200,000 clones, 83% of which appear only once. The gene calls are TRBV18 and TRBJ1-4, with 9 positions matching TRBD1. The sequence came from a woman aged 70-85 years with active or convalescent COVID-19. Input material: peripheral blood. The DNA of the CDR3 is TGTGCCAGCTCAGCGAACAGGGGGCAGGCTAATGAAAAACTGTTTTTT. This codes for CASSANRGQANEKLFF. Together with reference TRBV18 and TRBJ1-4, the CDR3 gives the full variable domain: NAGVMQNPRHLVRRRGQEARLRCSPMKGHSHVYWYRQLPEEGLKFMVYLQKENIIDESGMPKERFSAEFPKEGPSILRIQQVVRGDSAAYFCASSANRGQANEKLFFGSGTQLSVL.